Described below is a single T cell receptor beta chain sequence and its context. This specimen belongs to a study of blood T cell repertoires in COVID-19. For the study at large: Some COVID-19 samples were acute and others convalescent; all came from the United States, Italy and Spain. PBMCs, B-cell-depleted T cells, or T cells provided the cDNA or gDNA that made up the material.

Trimming took off 2 bases at V and 1 base at J, with 17 bases between the two ends. Germline CDR1 LNHDA, CDR2 SQIVND (reference sequence). This CDR3 has 17 residues. In the authors' workflow: It was from reference gene primer amplification that nucleated cell counts were estimated. Clones were read by immunoSEQ multiplex PCR, and TCRdb kept only the in-frame ones, dropping some. V, J and clone size were drawn from that table, and D and trimming were deduced from the DNA. The top ten hold almost 4.5% of the sample, which has some 200,000 clones, just over 85% seen once. The J gene is TRBJ1-1, the V gene TRBV19, with TRBD1 as a possible D gene (6 bases). Sample: peripheral blood. The sequence derives from a man in his fifties or sixties with acute or convalescent COVID-19. The CDR3 DNA sequence: TGTGCCAGTAGTATAAGCCGGCGGGGGCAGGGGAACACTGAAGCTTTCTTT. The encoded protein is CASSISRRGQGNTEAFF.